These T cell receptor beta chains were read from a single sample in a study of immune evolution from preneoplasia to lung adenocarcinoma. Clones were read by immunoSEQ multiplex PCR, and TCRdb kept only the in-frame ones, dropping some. The sample yields 8,000 to 10,000 clones, 75% to 85% seen once. The sample consisted of FFPE lung adenocarcinoma in situ tissue. Receptors were obtained from a person aged 80 or older with lung adenocarcinoma. Each CDR3 is given with its conserved first and last residue. A D gene is named only where the DNA matches it firmly. For some rows the clone size is stated as once, few or many, or as a class when expanded; others skip it.

j_gene	len	v_gene	abundance	d_gene	CDR3nt	CDR3aa
TRBJ1-5	15	TRBV6-5	once	.	TGTGCCAGCAGTTATGGGGTAATTAGCAATCAGCCCCAGCATTTT	CASSYGVISNQPQHF
TRBJ2-7	14	TRBV2	.	.	TGTGCCAGCAGTGAAAGGGACACCCCCTACGAGCAGTACTTC	CASSERDTPYEQYF
TRBJ2-7	13	TRBV23-1	.	.	TGCGCCAGCAGTCGGTGGGCCCCCTACGAGCAGTACTTC	CASSRWAPYEQYF
TRBJ2-7	14	TRBV11-1	.	TRBD2	TGTGCCAGCAGCTTGGGACTAGCCGGGTACGAGCAGTACTTC	CASSLGLAGYEQYF
TRBJ2-5	15	TRBV10-3	.	.	TGTGCCATCAGTGAGTCGAACAGGAGACAAGAGACCCAGTACTTC	CAISESNRRQETQYF
TRBJ2-1	15	TRBV5-1	few	TRBD1	TGCGCCAGCAGCCCGGGGTGGGACAGGGTCAATGAGCAGTTCTTC	CASSPGWDRVNEQFF
TRBJ2-1	15	TRBV9	.	.	TGTGCCAGCAGCGTAGACGGGCAGTCGCACAATGAGCAGTTCTTC	CASSVDGQSHNEQFF
TRBJ1-2	14	TRBV28	.	.	TGTGCCAGCAAAACCCCAGGGGCGGGGGATGGCTACACCTTC	CASKTPGAGDGYTF
TRBJ2-3	16	TRBV5-4	.	.	TGTGCCAGCAGCTTGACGGCTAGCTCTAGCACAGATACGCAGTATTTT	CASSLTASSSTDTQYF
TRBJ1-6	14	TRBV28	.	.	TGTGCCAGCAGCCGGGGACTTTATAATTCACCCCTCCACTTT	CASSRGLYNSPLHF
TRBJ2-2	13	TRBV30	.	.	TGTGCCTGGAGTGTACTGACCACCGGGGAGCTGTTTTTT	CAWSVLTTGELFF
TRBJ1-6	15	TRBV30	few	.	TGTGCCTGGAGTGTACGGGGAGTCAATAATTCACCCCTCCACTTT	CAWSVRGVNNSPLHF
TRBJ2-7	19	TRBV7-2	once	.	TGTGCCAGCAGCTCCCAACCGTATCCACAGGGAAGGGTTCGCTACGAGCAGTACTTC	CASSSQPYPQGRVRYEQYF
TRBJ1-6	14	TRBV6-5	.	.	TGTGCCAGCAGTTCAACAGGGCGAAAATCACCCCTCCACTTT	CASSSTGRKSPLHF
TRBJ1-1	16	TRBV6-5	.	.	TGTGCCAGCAGTTACTCGAGCGGGATGGGTGGCACTGAAGCTTTCTTT	CASSYSSGMGGTEAFF
TRBJ2-7	14	TRBV7-8	.	.	TGTGCCAGCAGTTTAGGAGATCATGGGTACGAGCAGTACTTC	CASSLGDHGYEQYF
TRBJ2-3	17	TRBV10-3	.	TRBD2	TGTGCCATCAGTGGACTAGCGGGGGCCGTTAGCACAGATATGCAGTATTTT	CAISGLAGAVSTDMQYF
TRBJ2-1	15	TRBV7-3	medium-sized	.	TGTGCCAGCAGCTTAACTGGGGATACCTACAATGAGCAGTTCTTC	CASSLTGDTYNEQFF
TRBJ2-1	16	TRBV29-1	few	TRBD2	TGCAGCGTTGAGTCCGGGACTAGCGGGGGCTACAATGAGCAGTTCTTC	CSVESGTSGGYNEQFF
TRBJ1-3	14	TRBV11-2	.	.	TGTGCCAGCAGCTTAGGGGTATCTGGAAACACCATATATTTT	CASSLGVSGNTIYF
TRBJ1-2	17	TRBV5-1	.	TRBD1	TGCGCCAGCAGCTTGGCGCCAGGGGGCGGCTTCGGCTATGGCTACACCTTC	CASSLAPGGGFGYGYTF
TRBJ2-5	14	TRBV5-6	.	TRBD1	TGTGCCAGCAGCCTCCGACAGGGCCAAGAGACCCAGTACTTC	CASSLRQGQETQYF
TRBJ2-7	16	TRBV11-3	.	TRBD1	TGTGCCAGCAGCTTAGGGGCAGGGGGCTTATTCTACGAGCAGTACTTC	CASSLGAGGLFYEQYF
TRBJ1-1	14	TRBV18	few	TRBD1	TGTGCCAGCTCACCCTCAGGGGGCAACACTGAAGCTTTCTTT	CASSPSGGNTEAFF
TRBJ2-2	16	TRBV21-1	few	.	TGTGCCAGCAACAGGTCTAGGGTTGTGGACACCGGGGAGCTGTTTTTT	CASNRSRVVDTGELFF
TRBJ1-5	19	TRBV19	once	TRBD1	TGTGCCAGTAGTATAACGGGACAGGGGGCCTCCTGGGGCAATCAGCCCCAGCATTTT	CASSITGQGASWGNQPQHF
TRBJ2-2	17	TRBV9	.	.	TGTGCCAGCAGCGTCGGAGGTGGGGCAGGGAGCCTCGGGGAGCTGTTTTTT	CASSVGGGAGSLGELFF
TRBJ2-3	15	TRBV4-1	.	.	TGCGCCAGCGGGGTTTGGGCGGGACGCACAGATACGCAGTATTTT	CASGVWAGRTDTQYF
TRBJ1-3	15	TRBV18	.	.	TGTGCCAGCTCACCAAATGGGGTCTCGGGAAACACCATATATTTT	CASSPNGVSGNTIYF
TRBJ2-3	14	TRBV5-1	.	TRBD2	TGCGCCAGCAGCTTGGCGACTAGCGGGGATACGCAGTATTTT	CASSLATSGDTQYF
TRBJ1-1	12	TRBV2	.	.	TGTGCCAGCAGTGCCGGGAACACTGAAGCTTTCTTT	CASSAGNTEAFF
TRBJ2-6	15	TRBV19	.	.	TGTGCCAGTAGTAGAAAGGCGTCTGGGGCCAACGTCCTGACTTTC	CASSRKASGANVLTF
TRBJ1-5	14	TRBV16	.	TRBD1	TGTGCCAGCAGCCGGGACAGGGACAATCAGCCCCAGCATTTT	CASSRDRDNQPQHF
TRBJ1-2	12	TRBV29-1	.	.	TGCAGCTCGTCGGACGGGGACTATGGCTACACCTTC	CSSSDGDYGYTF
TRBJ1-3	14	TRBV25-1	few	TRBD1	TGTGCCAGCAGCTCCAGGGGGCCTGGAAACACCATATATTTT	CASSSRGPGNTIYF
TRBJ1-5	15	TRBV7-9	.	.	TGTGCCAGCAGCTTAGGGCCGGGGGAAGGTCAGCCCCAGCATTTT	CASSLGPGEGQPQHF
TRBJ2-7	14	TRBV5-6	.	TRBD2	TGTGCCAGCAGCTTGCTAGCGGGCTCCTACGAGCAGTACTTC	CASSLLAGSYEQYF
TRBJ1-6	15	TRBV7-2	.	TRBD1	TGTGCCAGCAGTGCCCAGGGGGCAGGAAATTCACCCCTCCACTTT	CASSAQGAGNSPLHF
TRBJ2-7	14	TRBV19	few	TRBD2	TGTGCCAGCCTAAGGCGGGAGAGCTCCTACGAGCAGTACTTC	CASLRRESSYEQYF
TRBJ1-1	16	TRBV4-3	.	.	TGCGCCAGCAGCCAAGGAGTGGCCAGAGCGAACACTGAAGCTTTCTTT	CASSQGVARANTEAFF
TRBJ2-1	15	TRBV5-1	.	.	TGCGCCAGCAGCTTGGCCACGACTCCGAACAATGAGCAGTTCTTC	CASSLATTPNNEQFF
TRBJ1-2	14	TRBV19	.	TRBD1	TGTGCCATAGCGTCAGGGGGCGCTGAATATGGCTACACCTTC	CAIASGGAEYGYTF
TRBJ2-3	15	TRBV28	.	.	TGTGCCAGCAGTCCGCCCGACGGGCTCACAGATACGCAGTATTTT	CASSPPDGLTDTQYF
TRBJ2-7	14	TRBV11-1	once	.	TGTGCCAGCAGCGTTAATCCCATGGACTACGAGCAGTACTTC	CASSVNPMDYEQYF
TRBJ1-1	12	TRBV2	few	.	TGTGCCAGCAATGAGGGGAACACTGAAGCTTTCTTT	CASNEGNTEAFF
TRBJ1-4	15	TRBV4-2	few	.	TGTGCCAGCAGCCAAGAAGGGGCCGGGGATGAAAAACTGTTTTTT	CASSQEGAGDEKLFF